This is a list of T cell receptor beta chains from one sample in a study of CD8 T cells in ankylosing spondylitis. MiXCR, applied by TCRdb to the 5' RACE reads, yields one record per CDR3 protein. The sample consists of 700,000 to 850,000 distinct CDR3 sequences, about 11% of them appearing once. The material sequenced was blood, either unsorted or a sorted T cell fraction (not recorded which). These TCRs come from a male donor with ankylosing spondylitis. Each CDR3 is given with its conserved first and last residue. D genes are given only for firm matches. Size is stated for part of the rows, as once, few or many counts, or as a class when the clone is expanded.

len	j_gene	d_gene	v_gene	abundance	CDR3aa	CDR3nt
17	TRBJ1-1	NA	TRBV4-1	few	CASSQRPVGEGDTEAFF	TGCGCCAGCAGCCAAAGACCCGTGGGGGAGGGGGACACTGAAGCTTTCTTT
17	TRBJ1-3	NA	TRBV11-2	many	CASSLEAALFSGNTIYF	TGTGCCAGCAGCTTAGAGGCAGCATTATTCTCTGGAAACACCATATATTTT
13	TRBJ1-1	NA	TRBV6-1	NA	CASTAASNTEAFF	TGTGCCAGCACGGCAGCCTCGAACACTGAAGCTTTCTTT
20	TRBJ2-6	TRBD2	TRBV6-2/TRBV6-3	NA	CASSYSRAGGPPSGANVLTF	TGTGCCAGCAGTTACTCGAGGGCGGGAGGGCCCCCCTCTGGGGCCAACGTCCTGACTTTC
15	TRBJ1-4	TRBD1	TRBV5-1	NA	CASSLGTGENEKLFF	TGCGCCAGCAGCTTGGGGACAGGGGAGAATGAAAAACTGTTTTTT
13	TRBJ2-4	TRBD2	TRBV20-1	few	CSARAGGKNIQYF	TGCAGTGCTAGAGCGGGGGGGAAAAACATTCAGTACTTC
16	TRBJ2-3	TRBD2	TRBV4-2	NA	CASSQVGRGDTDTQYF	TGTGCCAGCAGCCAAGTAGGGCGGGGGGACACAGATACGCAGTATTTT
11	TRBJ2-3	NA	TRBV12-3/TRBV12-4	many	CASSLWDTQYF	TGTGCCAGCAGTTTGTGGGATACGCAGTATTTT
15	TRBJ1-2	TRBD1	TRBV5-1	few	CASSYQGERGYGYTF	TGCGCCAGCAGCTACCAGGGGGAGAGGGGGTATGGCTACACCTTC
13	TRBJ1-1	NA	TRBV24-1	few	CATNTGKGTEAFF	TGTGCCACCAATACAGGGAAGGGGACTGAAGCTTTCTTT
15	TRBJ2-5	NA	TRBV5-1	NA	CASSLGGPREETQYF	TGCGCCAGCAGCTTAGGGGGGCCCCGCGAAGAGACCCAGTACTTC
14	TRBJ2-1	NA	TRBV4-3	NA	CASSPSWTENEQFF	TGCGCCAGCAGCCCCTCCTGGACGGAGAATGAGCAGTTCTTC
15	TRBJ2-7	TRBD2	TRBV7-2	NA	CASSLGRVGLYEQYF	TGTGCCAGCAGCTTGGGGAGGGTTGGCCTCTACGAGCAGTACTTC
13	TRBJ2-5	NA	TRBV7-2	few	CASSLVLAETQYF	TGTGCCAGCAGCTTAGTCCTAGCGGAGACCCAGTACTTC
10	TRBJ2-3	NA	TRBV5-1	few	CGPYRDTQYF	TGCGGGCCGTATAGAGATACGCAGTATTTT
15	TRBJ2-2	TRBD2	TRBV12-3/TRBV12-4	many	CASRVLALGTGELFF	TGTGCCAGCAGGGTACTAGCGCTCGGGACCGGGGAGCTGTTTTTT
16	TRBJ2-5	TRBD2	TRBV7-2	NA	CASSSWTSGEQETQYF	TGTGCCAGCAGCTCCTGGACTAGCGGGGAGCAAGAGACCCAGTACTTC
14	TRBJ2-7	NA	TRBV4-2	few	CASSQDLVSYEQYF	TGTGCCAGCAGCCAGGACTTGGTTTCCTACGAGCAGTACTTC
16	TRBJ2-1	TRBD2	TRBV4-1	NA	CASSQPLASGSNEQFF	TGCGCCAGCAGCCAACCCCTGGCTAGCGGGAGCAACGAGCAGTTCTTC
14	TRBJ2-7	NA	TRBV21-1	NA	CASSNRGHPYEQYF	TGTGCCAGTTCAAACAGGGGGCACCCCTACGAGCAGTACTTC